Shown below are 16 T cell receptor beta chains from a single sample sequenced in a study of naive and memory T cell subsets. A UMI-containing oligonucleotide was joined by 3' ligation to the TCR cDNA template. Four PCR rounds used nested alpha and beta constant region primers plus the SP2 primer. TCRdb independently ran MiXCR on the 5' RACE reads; one entry per CDR3 protein. The repertoire holds about 62,000 distinct CDR3 sequences, with 8% to 9% as singletons. These TCRs come from a female donor in good health.

At least ten counts were recorded for this clonotype. The rearrangement uses TRBV12-3 or TRBV12-4 and TRBJ1-5; no clear D gene. This CDR3 region has 15 residues. V dropped 4 bases and J dropped 0 bases, with 10 bases sitting between them. The CDR3, as DNA: TGTGCCAGCAGTTCCCAGTACAATAGCAATCAGCCCCAGCATTTT. This translates into CASSSQYNSNQPQHF.

CDR3 coding DNA: TGCAGTTACGAAGCGGGGGGTGCCTACAATGAGCAGTTCTTC. It yields the protein CSYEAGGAYNEQFF. V gene TRBV20-1 combines with J gene TRBJ2-1; 9 positions agree with TRBD2. The J segment lost 2 bases and the V segment lost 8 bases, leaving 7 bases of the junction unmatched. Germline assignment: CDR1 DFQATT and CDR2 SNEGSKA (reference sequence). The CDR3 contains 14 residues.

This clonotype was seen more than once but under ten times. The V gene is TRBV5-1, the J gene TRBJ1-4; tentative D call: TRBD1 (6 bases). V gave up 1 base and J gave up 6 bases, with 16 bases separating them. The germline V gene encodes CDR1 SGHRS and CDR2 YFSETQ. The CDR3 loop spans 16 amino acids. DNA of the CDR3: TGCGCCAGCAGCTTGAACCTAGGACAGCCAGATGAAAAACTGTTTTTT. As protein: CASSLNLGQPDEKLFF. The entire variable domain, with the rest obtained from reference TRBV5-1 and TRBJ1-4, is as follows: KAGVTQTPRYLIKTRGQQVTLSCSPISGHRSVSWYQQTPGQGLQFLFEYFSETQRNKGNFPGRFSGRQFSNSRSEMNVSTLELGDSALYLCASSLNLGQPDEKLFFGSGTQLSVL.

This clonotype was recorded a few times. CDR3 amino acids: CASGLPLANRGEQFF. The DNA of the CDR3 is TGTGCCAGCGGACTCCCACTCGCCAATCGGGGTGAGCAGTTCTTC. The rearrangement links TRBV2 to TRBJ2-1, with D possibly being TRBD2 (5 bases). The germline V and J ends were trimmed by 8 bases and 9 bases, with 23 bases remaining between them. The CDR3 consists of 15 residues. In germline, CDR1 is SNHLY, CDR2 FYNNEI.

In this sample, this clonotype turned up many times. The J gene is TRBJ2-5, the V gene TRBV20-1; 12 bases are shared with TRBD2. CDR3 length equals 16 residues. The germline V gene has CDR1 DFQATT and CDR2 SNEGSKA (reference sequence). V lost 0 bases and J lost 3; bases outside the gene matches: 5. The DNA of the CDR3 is TGCAGTGCTAGAGATCCGCGACTAGCGGGGGAAGAGACCCAGTACTTC. This translates into CSARDPRLAGEETQYF.

The chain joins TRBV12-3 or TRBV12-4 to TRBJ1-1, with unresolved D. Trimming left V 5 bases short and J 3 bases short, with 13 bases between. The CDR3 is 14 residues long. CDR3 in amino acids: CASSIYSRYTEAFF. The DNA for the CDR3 is TGTGCCAGCAGTATTTATTCCAGATACACTGAAGCTTTCTTT.

The V call is TRBV29-1, the J call TRBJ1-2; 10 bases align to TRBD1. The germline CDR1 and CDR2 sequences are SQVTM and ANQGSEA. Germline trimming cut 4 bases from V and 5 bases from J; bases unmatched to any gene: 7. This CDR3 region has 14 residues. CDR3 residues: CSVGDRGDTYGYTF. The CDR3 DNA is TGCAGCGTTGGGGACAGGGGAGACACTTATGGCTACACCTTC. The complete variable domain, with remaining parts taken from reference TRBV29-1 and TRBJ1-2, reads SAVISQKPSRDICQRGTSLTIQCQVDSQVTMMFWYRQQPGQSLTLIATANQGSEATYESGFVIDKFPISRPNLTFSTLTVSNMSPEDSSIYLCSVGDRGDTYGYTFGSGTRLTVV.

The chain links TRBV7-2 to TRBJ1-1; no clear D gene. There are 13 residues in the CDR3. The V end was cut by 5 bases, the J end by 8 bases, with 15 bases between. Germline CDR1 is SGHTA and CDR2 is FQGNSA. CDR3 sequence (DNA): TGTGCCAGCAGCCAGAGGGTATCGGGGGAAGCTTTCTTT. Protein product: CASSQRVSGEAFF.

The table lists this clonotype with many counts. The CDR3 here is CASSLVVEGQGTDTQYF. CDR3 in DNA: TGTGCCAGCAGTTTAGTGGTGGAGGGCCAGGGCACAGATACGCAGTATTTT. This chain uses TRBV28 with TRBJ2-3; TRBD2 might be the D (6 bases). This CDR3 is built from 17 residues. From germline, CDR1 is MDHEN and CDR2 SYDVKM. The V and J ends lost 2 bases and 1 base respectively, with 16 bases between them.

This clonotype showed up many times. The V and J genes are TRBV6-6 and TRBJ1-1; D uncertain. Germline V gives CDR1 MNHNY, CDR2 SVGAGI (reference sequence). This CDR3 spans 14 amino acids. V lost 6 bases and J 1 base, leaving 12 bases between the germline ends. The DNA of the CDR3 is TGTGCCAGCAGAAATAACGGCCCGAACACTGAAGCTTTCTTT. Its protein product is CASRNNGPNTEAFF.

This clonotype was counted only a few times. V is TRBV2 and J is TRBJ2-7; D may be TRBD2 (6 bases). The germline V gene has CDR1 SNHLY and CDR2 FYNNEI. The CDR3 is made up of 12 amino acids. Trimming removed 6 bases at V and 5 bases at J, with 11 bases between. The CDR3 loop reads CASRPGTDEQYF. The DNA for the CDR3 is TGTGCCAGCAGACCCGGGACTGACGAGCAGTACTTC.

This clonotype has at least ten counts. CDR3 nucleotides: TGTGCCAGCAGCGCAGTGTCGTACAATGAGCAGTTCTTC. This sequence encodes CASSAVSYNEQFF. V gene TRBV7-9 combines with J gene TRBJ2-1; D gene unclear. The germline V and J ends were trimmed by 5 bases and 4 bases, with 9 bases remaining between them. The CDR3 consists of 13 residues. From germline, CDR1 is SEHNR and CDR2 FQNEAQ (reference sequence).

Points on this clonotype: At one end, the junction sequence differs from germline, possibly due to a read error. The chain carries TRBV5-4 and TRBJ1-1, with 8 bases lining up with TRBD1. The CDR3 sequence is 16 residues long. Germline V CDR1 and CDR2: SGHNT, YYREEE (reference sequence). The CDR3 region has the DNA TGTACCAGCAGCTTCGGACAGGGAAGGAAAAACACTGAAGCTTTCTTT. This encodes CTSSFGQGRKNTEAFF.

The J gene is TRBJ1-1, the V gene TRBV11-2, with no clear D. This CDR3 has 17 residues. The germline gives CDR1 SGHAT, CDR2 FQNNGV. V lost 4 bases, J lost 1 base, and 19 bases lay in between. This chain's CDR3 is CASSSRFGRRGNTEAFF. DNA of the CDR3: TGTGCCAGCAGCTCAAGGTTCGGTCGCCGGGGGAACACTGAAGCTTTCTTT.

The chain recombines TRBV6-5 with TRBJ2-1; 7 positions match TRBD2. This CDR3 spans 15 amino acids. The trim removed 4 bases at V and 6 bases at J, leaving 9 bases unmatched. The germline CDR1 and CDR2 sequences are MNHEY and SVGAGI. CDR3 in amino acids: CASSSGGEGGNEQFF. CDR3 coding DNA: TGTGCCAGCAGTTCCGGTGGGGAGGGAGGCAATGAGCAGTTCTTC.

The chain carries TRBV12-3 or TRBV12-4 and TRBJ2-2; 9 bases fit TRBD1. After removal of 5 bases from V and 5 bases from J, the junction contained 9 bases not matched to a gene. The CDR3 consists of 16 residues. Here the CDR3 reads CASSGTGTGRTGELFF. Written as DNA, the CDR3 is TGTGCCAGCAGTGGGACCGGGACAGGGAGGACCGGGGAGCTGTTTTTT.